This T cell receptor (beta chain) was found in a study of T cells in Graves' hyperthyroidism and ophthalmopathy. Overall study findings and caveats: Model-based prediction identified ophthalmopathy a median roughly six months prior to its onset. In the blood, most expanded thyroid clonotypes above 0.001 appeared as well.

Germline loops: CDR1 SGHRS, CDR2 YFSETQ. There are 15 residues in the CDR3. V lost 4 bases, J lost 2 bases, and 7 bases stayed unmatched. Graves' hyperthyroidism qualified as stable when ophthalmopathy did not progress within 18 months. This clonotype was observed many times. Its antigen is unidentified. What was amplified from RNA transcripts were TCR beta CDR3 regions. In the first-round RT-PCR of the TCR CDR3, the HTBI primer set was used. TCRdb redid the calling of the multiplex PCR reads with MiXCR, one entry per CDR3 protein. The data hold more than 500,000 distinct CDR3 sequences, with approximately 14% observed a single time.

The source of this sequence is a woman between 40 and 55 years old with Graves' hyperthyroidism. The V gene is TRBV5-1, the J gene TRBJ2-3; 7 positions agree with TRBD2. Sequenced sample: blood. The CDR3 is CASSPSGLLTDTQYF. The CDR3 DNA follows: TGCGCCAGCAGCCCCTCGGGACTACTCACAGATACGCAGTATTTT.